A few counts support the clone carrying this TCR beta chain. Its specificity is unknown. These data originate in a study of blood T cells in healthy people across ages. V trimming: 2 bases; J trimming: 4 bases; junction bases outside the gene matches: 7. Looked up from germline, CDR1 is SQVTM and CDR2 is ANQGSEA. The CDR3 has 14 amino acids. Sample-barcoded 5' priming and a J-beta primer mix drove a second PCR of about 6 to 12 cycles. TCRdb fed the 5' RACE reads into MiXCR, producing one record per CDR3 protein. The profile shows around 700,000 distinct CDR3 sequences, around 25% of them singletons. General observations from the study: It was the long-lived donors that had more naive CD4+ cells and higher diversity than aged donors.

These sequences were also reported in another study, on T cells of mothers and their children.

The J gene is TRBJ1-2, the V gene TRBV29-1, with 7 bases aligning to TRBD1. The sequenced material came from blood. The sequence derives from a boy aged 5-17 years in good health. In nucleotides, the CDR3 is TGCAGCGTTGAAATGGGGGGACAGTTCTATGGCTACACCTTC. Its translation is CSVEMGGQFYGYTF. The variable domain in full, with the rest retrieved from reference TRBV29-1 and TRBJ1-2, is SAVISQKPSRDICQRGTSLTIQCQVDSQVTMMFWYRQQPGQSLTLIATANQGSEATYESGFVIDKFPISRPNLTFSTLTVSNMSPEDSSIYLCSVEMGGQFYGYTFGSGTRLTVV.